Listed below are T cell receptor beta chains from one sample, sequenced in a study of blood T cell repertoires in COVID-19. Assay used: immunoSEQ multiplex PCR; TCRdb lists only in-frame clones, some missing. The data contain about 87,000 clones, 70% to 85% of them singletons. The source material was peripheral blood. Every receptor here comes from a woman in her 50s with acute or convalescent COVID-19. The CDR3 runs from the conserved cysteine through the conserved F or W. A D gene is named only where the DNA matches it firmly. Only some rows state a clone size, as once, few, many or a class for expanded clones.

>TRBJ1-2|.|TRBV4-3|.
TGCGCCAGCAGCCAAGAATCGGGCAGGGGCGGCTACACCTTC
CASSQESGRGGYTF
>TRBJ2-4|TRBD1|TRBV28|few
TGTGCCAGCACGACGACAGGGGTTGGCAAAAACATTCAGTACTTC
CASTTTGVGKNIQYF
>TRBJ1-1|.|TRBV12-3/TRBV12-4|once
TGTGCCAGCAGTTGGAGTTCTGAAGCTTTCTTT
CASSWSSEAFF
>TRBJ2-1|.|TRBV24-1|once
TGTGCCACCAGTGACCCAACCGCAGGGAACAATGAGCAGTTCTTC
CATSDPTAGNNEQFF
>TRBJ1-1|.|TRBV30|few
TGTGCCTGGGGGGGCAGCATTGGTGAAGCTTTCTTT
CAWGGSIGEAFF
>TRBJ1-4|.|TRBV7-9|.
TGTGCCAGCAGGCGGACTGGCGGTGAAAAACTGTTTTTT
CASRRTGGEKLFF
>TRBJ1-5|.|TRBV19|.
TGTGCCAGTTCCTTCTCTAAGGGGAATCAGCCCCAGCATTTT
CASSFSKGNQPQHF
>TRBJ2-7|TRBD2|TRBV12-3/TRBV12-4|.
TGTGCCAGCAGTTGGGGGGGAAACGAGCAGTACTTC
CASSWGGNEQYF
>TRBJ1-5|.|TRBV15|.
TGTGCCACCAGCAGGGGACTGGGCAATCAGCCCCAGCATTTT
CATSRGLGNQPQHF
>TRBJ1-1|.|TRBV30|.
TGTGCCTGGAGTACTACTAGCTTGGGTACTGAAGCTTTCTTT
CAWSTTSLGTEAFF
>TRBJ2-7|TRBD1|TRBV24-1|.
TGTGCCACCAGTGATGCGGGACAGGGAAGTGATAAGCAGTACTTC
CATSDAGQGSDKQYF
>TRBJ1-1|.|TRBV6-1|.
TGTGCCAGCAGTGAATCAGGCGTCACTGAAGCTTTCTTT
CASSESGVTEAFF
>TRBJ2-1|.|TRBV4-2|.
TGTGCCAGCAGCCGCGGACAGGGAGGGTCGGGTGAGCAGTTCTTC
CASSRGQGGSGEQFF
>TRBJ2-7|TRBD2|TRBV9|.
TGTGCCAGCAGCGTAGAGGGGAGGGCCTACGAGCAGTACTTC
CASSVEGRAYEQYF
>TRBJ1-6|TRBD1|TRBV7-2|.
TGTGCCAGCAGCCTAGGGACAGACAGACCCCTCCACTTT
CASSLGTDRPLHF
>TRBJ2-7|TRBD1|TRBV5-1|.
TGCGCCAGCAGCCAACGACAGGGGGCCGACGAGCAGTACTTC
CASSQRQGADEQYF
>TRBJ2-5|TRBD2|TRBV4-2|.
TGTGCCAGCAGCCAAGGGACTAGCGGCCAAGAGACCCAGTACTTC
CASSQGTSGQETQYF
>TRBJ1-5|.|TRBV7-9|once
TGTGCCAGCAGCGCACAGGATCAGCCCCAGCATTTT
CASSAQDQPQHF
>TRBJ1-6|.|TRBV5-4|.
TGTGCCAGCAGCCCACAGGGTGGGAATTCACCCCTCCACTTT
CASSPQGGNSPLHF
>TRBJ2-1|TRBD2|TRBV9|.
TGTGCCAGCAGCGTAGGCCCTAGCGGTTACAATGAGCAGTTCTTC
CASSVGPSGYNEQFF
>TRBJ1-5|.|TRBV12-3/TRBV12-4|.
TGTGCCAGCAGCCTTTGGAGGCAGCCCCAGCATTTT
CASSLWRQPQHF
>TRBJ2-4|TRBD2|TRBV5-1|.
TGCGCCAGCAGCCGTGGGACTAGCGGTATGGTAAACATTCAGTACTTC
CASSRGTSGMVNIQYF
>TRBJ2-5|.|TRBV3-1/TRBV3-2|.
TGTGCCAGCAGCCAAGAGCCCGGGGGACGGGACTTC
CASSQEPGGRDF
>TRBJ2-3|TRBD2|TRBV5-1|.
TGCGCCAGCAGCCCGCTAGGGACTAGCGGAGCTCCCCTGGGCACAGATACGCAGTATTTT
CASSPLGTSGAPLGTDTQYF
>TRBJ2-1|.|TRBV4-1|.
TGCGCCAGCAGCCAAGATTTGACAGGCCCATCCGACAATGAGCAGTTCTTC
CASSQDLTGPSDNEQFF
>TRBJ2-5|.|TRBV11-2|.
TGTGCCAGCACCTCCCAAGAGACCCAGTACTTC
CASTSQETQYF
>TRBJ2-5|TRBD2|TRBV19|.
TGTGCCAGTAGTCTCGATCTGTCCAGCGGGGGAGCAAAAACCCAGTACTTC
CASSLDLSSGGAKTQYF
>TRBJ1-2|TRBD1|TRBV7-9|.
TGTGCCAGCAGTTCGGGACAGTATGGCTACACCTTC
CASSSGQYGYTF
>TRBJ1-6|TRBD1|TRBV4-1|once
TGCGCCAGCAGCCGTGCTACCGGGACAGGGAATTCACCCCTCCACTTT
CASSRATGTGNSPLHF
>TRBJ1-5|.|TRBV5-1|once
TGCGCCAGCAGCTTGTTGCCAGGGGGCAATCAGCCCCAGCATTTT
CASSLLPGGNQPQHF
>TRBJ2-5|TRBD2|TRBV27|once
TGTGCCAGCTCTTATTGGGGGGGGGAGACCCAGTACTTC
CASSYWGGETQYF
>TRBJ1-2|.|TRBV9|.
TGTGCCAGCAGCGTAGAGGGAGCTAACTATGGCTACACCTTC
CASSVEGANYGYTF
>TRBJ1-2|.|TRBV5-1|.
TGCGCCAGCAGCTTGGAGGGGAGGAGCTATGGCTACACCTTC
CASSLEGRSYGYTF
>TRBJ1-6|.|TRBV24-1|few
TGTGCCACCAGTGACGCTACTGCAAATTCACCCCTCCACTTT
CATSDATANSPLHF
>TRBJ2-1|.|TRBV7-3|few
TGTGCCAGCAGCTCAAGCGGAGCTGGGAATGAGCAGTTCTTC
CASSSSGAGNEQFF
>TRBJ2-7|.|TRBV7-6|.
TGTGCCAGCAGCTTAGAAAGAACAGATTCCTACGAGCAGTACTTC
CASSLERTDSYEQYF
>TRBJ2-7|.|TRBV28|.
TGTGCCAGCAGTTTGAGCGGCGCCGGTGAGTCCTACGAGCAGTACTTC
CASSLSGAGESYEQYF
>TRBJ2-1|TRBD2|TRBV5-6|.
TGTGCCAGCAGCTTGGGCCTAGCGGGGGGGACCTCCTACAATGAGCAGTTCTTC
CASSLGLAGGTSYNEQFF
>TRBJ2-1|.|TRBV6-5|.
TGTGCCAGCAGTTACTACAGGGACAATGAGCAGTTCTTC
CASSYYRDNEQFF
>TRBJ2-7|TRBD2|TRBV19|.
TGTGCCAGTAGTACCAGACTAGCGGGGGTTCATAGCTCCGAGCAGTACTTC
CASSTRLAGVHSSEQYF
>TRBJ2-3|.|TRBV30|.
TGTGCCTGGATCAGGTTCCCTAGCACAGATACGCAGTATTTT
CAWIRFPSTDTQYF
>TRBJ1-1|.|TRBV6-5|.
TGTGCCAGCATCTCCGGTCGTGAAGCTTTCTTT
CASISGREAFF
>TRBJ1-2|.|TRBV6-5|.
TGTGCCAGCAGTTCCGCGGGAGTTAACTATGGCTACACCTTC
CASSSAGVNYGYTF
>TRBJ2-3|.|TRBV28|.
TGTGCCAGCAGTCCCGGGTCCTTGGAGGAAGATACGCAGTATTTT
CASSPGSLEEDTQYF
>TRBJ1-1|TRBD1|TRBV2|.
TGTGCCAGCAGTGGATCGACAGGGGTGGGCACTGAAGCTTTCTTT
CASSGSTGVGTEAFF
>TRBJ1-2|.|TRBV27|few
TGTGCCAGCAGTTTATACTTCAATGCGGCTAACTATGGCTACACCTTC
CASSLYFNAANYGYTF
>TRBJ2-2|TRBD2|TRBV5-1|.
TGCGCCAGCAGCTTCCGGGACCAGCGGGGGACCCCCGGGGAGCTGTTTTTT
CASSFRDQRGTPGELFF
>TRBJ1-5|TRBD1|TRBV19|.
TGTGCCAGCCGGGACAGGGATGATAATCAGCCCCAGCATTTT
CASRDRDDNQPQHF
>TRBJ2-7|TRBD1|TRBV5-4|few
TGTGCCAGCAGCATCGGGACAGCCAACTACGAGCAGTACTTC
CASSIGTANYEQYF
>TRBJ1-6|.|TRBV5-4|.
TGTGCCAGCAGCTTGGCTACGAGCTCCTATAATTCACCCCTCCACTTT
CASSLATSSYNSPLHF